Listed here are 20 T cell receptor beta chains from one sample, sequenced in a study of cytomegalovirus exposure and HLA in healthy donors. Clones were read by immunoSEQ multiplex PCR, and TCRdb kept only the in-frame ones, dropping some. The sample consists of about 140,000 clones, 70% to 85% of them appearing once. Sequenced material: PBMCs. These receptors were taken from a man aged 30 to 45 in good health and CMV-seropositive.

This sequence joins TRBV30 and TRBJ1-2, with D unclear. CDR3 length: 13 amino acids. The germline V gene has CDR1 GTSNPN and CDR2 SVGIG (reference sequence). Trimming took 4 bases from V and 6 from J, leaving 15 bases between them. In DNA, the CDR3 is TGTGCCTGGAATATGCGAGAATTCGATGGCTACACCTTC. Amino acids: CAWNMREFDGYTF.

The CDR3 spells CASSIVPTVDYGYTF. The DNA for the CDR3 is TGTGCCAGTAGTATAGTACCGACAGTCGACTATGGCTACACCTTC. The chain combines TRBV19 with TRBJ1-2; D is perhaps TRBD1 (5 bases). V was cut by 1 base and J by 3 bases, with 12 bases left in between. The CDR3 loop spans 15 amino acids. Germline-derived CDR1 and CDR2 are LNHDA and SQIVND (reference sequence).

V usage is TRBV10-3 and J usage is TRBJ1-3; tentatively, D is TRBD1 (5 bases). Germline V gene data show CDR1 as ENHRY and CDR2 as SYGVKD. CDR3 length: 13 residues. Trimming left V 3 bases short and J 5 bases short, with 8 bases between. The CDR3, as DNA: TGTGCCATCAGTGACCAGGGTCGAAACACCATATATTTT. The encoded protein is CAISDQGRNTIYF.

In DNA, the CDR3 is TGTGCCAGCAGCGTTTCGGGGGGCAACACCGGGGAGCTGTTTTTT. This translates into CASSVSGGNTGELFF. V gene TRBV9 combines with J gene TRBJ2-2, with a weak D call TRBD2 (7 bases). V lost 2 bases and J lost 2, with 10 bases in between. This CDR3 has 15 residues. Germline V gene lookup returns CDR1 SGDLS and CDR2 YYNGEE.

The rearrangement uses TRBV9 and TRBJ1-1, with 9 bases identical to TRBD1. Germline assignment: CDR1 SGDLS and CDR2 YYNGEE. The V segment lost 3 bases and the J segment 7 bases; nucleotides outside the gene matches: 7. The CDR3 has 14 amino acids. The CDR3, as DNA: TGTGCCAGCAGCGCTACCGGGACAGGGTTTGAAGCTTTCTTT. As protein: CASSATGTGFEAFF.

CDR3 amino acids: CASSIAPTSYSPHYEQYF. DNA of the CDR3: TGTGCCAGTAGTATTGCTCCCACCTCGTACTCACCCCACTACGAGCAGTACTTC. The genes are TRBV19 and TRBJ2-7; no definite D call. Trimming took 3 bases from V and 3 from J, leaving 24 bases between them. The CDR3 runs to 18 residues. The germline V gene encodes CDR1 LNHDA and CDR2 SQIVND (reference sequence).

The genes are TRBV18 and TRBJ1-1, with a weak D call TRBD1 (6 bases). The CDR3 contains 13 residues. Trimming took off 4 bases at V and 1 base at J, with 7 bases between the two ends. The germline V gene has CDR1 KGHSH and CDR2 LQKENI. Here the CDR3 reads CASSQGGNTEAFF. CDR3 DNA: TGTGCCAGCTCACAAGGGGGGAACACTGAAGCTTTCTTT.

The chain is built from TRBV29-1 and TRBJ1-1, with 8 bases that match TRBD1. V trimming: 5 bases; J trimming: 4 bases; junction bases outside the gene matches: 9. The CDR3 spans 14 residues. Per germline, CDR1 SQVTM and CDR2 ANQGSEA. The CDR3: CSVLRDRGSTEAFF. The CDR3 nucleotides are TGCAGCGTTCTAAGAGACAGGGGTAGCACTGAAGCTTTCTTT.

This chain connects TRBV10-1 to TRBJ2-2; no definite D call. This CDR3 region has 14 residues. Germline CDR1 and CDR2: WNHNN and SYGVQD (reference sequence). The V and J ends lost 0 bases and 0 bases respectively, with 2 bases between them. The CDR3 bases are TGCGCCAGCAGTGAGTCCGCGAACACCGGGGAGCTGTTTTTT. Translation: CASSESANTGELFF.

The chain couples TRBV6-1 to TRBJ1-3, with 8 bases aligning to TRBD1. Germline lookup yields CDR1 MNHNS and CDR2 SASEGT. After removal of 5 bases from V and 2 bases from J, the junction contained 5 bases not matched to a gene. This CDR3 has 15 residues. Written as DNA, the CDR3 is TGTGCCAGCAGTCCGACAGGGGACCCTGGAAACACCATATATTTT. Protein product: CASSPTGDPGNTIYF.

This clone has a count of ten or more. The chain has TRBV5-1 and TRBJ1-1; 8 bases line up with TRBD1. This CDR3 has 14 amino acids. V dropped 1 base and J dropped 5; count of bases not matched to a gene: 4. Germline-derived CDR1 and CDR2 are SGHRS and YFSETQ. The chain's CDR3 is CASSLQGASTEAFF. CDR3 DNA sequence: TGCGCCAGCAGCTTGCAGGGGGCCTCGACTGAAGCTTTCTTT.

The chain links TRBV11-2 to TRBJ2-1; 7 nucleotides agree with TRBD1. CDR1 is SGHAT and CDR2 is FQNNGV in the germline V gene. This CDR3 has 13 residues. The V and J ends lost 7 bases and 5 bases, in that order; junction bases with no gene match: 5. The CDR3 sequence: CASTLTGNNEQFF. The CDR3 nucleotides read TGTGCCAGCACCCTGACAGGGAACAATGAGCAGTTCTTC.

V usage is TRBV28 and J usage is TRBJ1-5; TRBD1 might be the D (5 bases). Germline V CDR1 and CDR2: MDHEN, SYDVKM. The CDR3 is 14 residues long. Trimming removed 10 bases at V and 7 bases at J, with 20 bases between. The chain's CDR3 is CAIQTGGTGQPQHF. CDR3 coding DNA: TGTGCCATCCAAACCGGGGGGACGGGCCAGCCCCAGCATTTT.

The chain carries TRBV7-9 and TRBJ2-5; TRBD2 matches 7 bases. V was clipped by 5 bases and J by 4 bases; unmatched bases: 13. The CDR3 runs to 16 residues. Germline V gene data show CDR1 as SEHNR and CDR2 as FQNEAQ (reference sequence). The CDR3 coding sequence is TGTGCCAGCAGCCCTGGGGGGGGACTCTTAAGAGAGACCCAGTACTTC. It encodes CASSPGGGLLRETQYF. The full variable domain, in which reference TRBV7-9 and TRBJ2-5 provide the parts outside the CDR3, is DTGVSQNPRHKITKRGQNVTFRCDPISEHNRLYWYRQTLGQGPEFLTYFQNEAQLEKSRLLSDRFSAERPKGSFSTLEIQRTEQGDSAMYLCASSPGGGLLRETQYFGPGTRLLVL.

This clone appeared once. The chain has TRBV27 and TRBJ1-2; tentative D call: TRBD1 (6 bases). Germline V gene lookup returns CDR1 MNHEY and CDR2 SMNVEV (reference sequence). The CDR3 is 13 amino acids. With 2 bases removed from V and 8 bases from J, the gap between germline ends came to 12 bases. CDR3 loop: CASSLRSGVGYTF. CDR3 nucleotide sequence: TGTGCCAGCAGTTTAAGGTCAGGGGTGGGCTACACCTTC.

The rearrangement uses TRBV7-9 and TRBJ2-7; 7 bases align to TRBD2. Germline-derived CDR1 and CDR2 are SEHNR and FQNEAQ (reference sequence). J gave up 0 bases and V 5 bases, and 16 bases lay outside the gene matches. This CDR3 has 18 residues. The CDR3, as DNA: TGTGCCAGCAGCCCCGGGAAGGTAGCGGGTCCCGCCTCCTACGAGCAGTACTTC. This codes for CASSPGKVAGPASYEQYF.

V is TRBV19 and J is TRBJ2-7; TRBD1 aligns across 8 bases. Trimming removed 6 bases from V and 2 bases from J; junction bases left unmatched: 6. The CDR3 runs 14 residues. From germline, CDR1 is LNHDA and CDR2 SQIVND (reference sequence). CDR3 sequence: CASSPGQEAYEQYF. The CDR3 DNA reads as TGTGCCAGTAGCCCGGGACAGGAAGCCTACGAGCAGTACTTC.

This chain links TRBV2 with TRBJ2-7; TRBD1 agrees at 7 bases. The CDR3 consists of 15 residues. The germline CDR1 and CDR2 sequences are SNHLY and FYNNEI. After removal of 1 base from V and 0 bases from J, the junction contained 3 bases not matched to a gene. The CDR3 reads CASSEEQGLSYEQYF. Here the CDR3 DNA reads TGTGCCAGCAGTGAAGAACAGGGGCTCTCCTACGAGCAGTACTTC.

This clone was detected only a few times. The rearrangement joins TRBV9 to TRBJ2-7, with D unresolved. V was pared by 4 bases and J by 7 bases, with 9 bases between. There are 11 residues in the CDR3. From germline, CDR1 is SGDLS and CDR2 YYNGEE. In DNA form, the CDR3 reads TGTGCCAGCAGCCCCGGTGTGGAGCAGTACTTC. Translated: CASSPGVEQYF.

The rearrangement links TRBV2 to TRBJ2-2, with D uncertain. Trimming removed 4 bases from V and 1 base from J, with 13 bases in between. The CDR3 spans 16 residues. Germline V gene sequence: CDR1 SNHLY, CDR2 FYNNEI. CDR3 protein: CASSARGTQNTGELFF. The DNA for the CDR3 is TGTGCCAGCAGTGCGAGAGGCACACAGAACACCGGGGAGCTGTTTTTT. The full variable domain, its missing parts supplied by reference TRBV2 and TRBJ2-2, is EPEVTQTPSHQVTQMGQEVILRCVPISNHLYFYWYRQILGQKVEFLVSFYNNEISEKSEIFDDQFSVERPDGSNFTLKIRSTKLEDSAMYFCASSARGTQNTGELFFGEGSRLTVL.